This T cell receptor (beta chain) was sequenced during a study of control samples from healthy donors and cancer patients. Assay used: immunoSEQ multiplex PCR; TCRdb lists only in-frame clones, some missing. Here the sample spans 170,000 or so clones, about nine tenths being singletons. The V end was cut by 5 bases, the J end by 10 bases, with 15 bases between. The CDR3 is 14 residues long. CDR1 is LNHDA, CDR2 SQIVND, per germline (reference sequence). This receptor was obtained from a woman aged 40 to 50 in good health. The chain combines TRBV19 with TRBJ1-6, with TRBD1 as a possible D gene (5 bases). The sequenced sample was blood. This CDR3 reads CASSLQGGLSPLHF. The CDR3 coding sequence is TGTGCCAGTAGTCTCCAGGGCGGATTATCACCCCTCCACTTT.